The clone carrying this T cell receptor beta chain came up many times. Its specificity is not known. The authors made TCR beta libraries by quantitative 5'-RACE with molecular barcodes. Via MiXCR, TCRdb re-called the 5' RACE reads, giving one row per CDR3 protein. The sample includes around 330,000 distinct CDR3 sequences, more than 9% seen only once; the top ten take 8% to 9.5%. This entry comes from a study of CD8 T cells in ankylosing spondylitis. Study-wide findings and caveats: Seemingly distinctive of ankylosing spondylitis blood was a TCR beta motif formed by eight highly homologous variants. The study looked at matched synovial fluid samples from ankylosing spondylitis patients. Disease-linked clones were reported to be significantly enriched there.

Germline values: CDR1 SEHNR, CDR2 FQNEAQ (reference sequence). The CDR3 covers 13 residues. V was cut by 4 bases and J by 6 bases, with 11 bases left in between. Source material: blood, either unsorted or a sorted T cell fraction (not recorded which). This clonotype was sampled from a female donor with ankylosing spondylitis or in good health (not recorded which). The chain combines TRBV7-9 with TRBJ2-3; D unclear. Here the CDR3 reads CASSSWTLDTQYF. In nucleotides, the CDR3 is TGTGCCAGCAGCTCTTGGACCCTGGATACGCAGTATTTT. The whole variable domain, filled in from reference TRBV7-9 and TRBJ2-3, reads DTGVSQNPRHKITKRGQNVTFRCDPISEHNRLYWYRQTLGQGPEFLTYFQNEAQLEKSRLLSDRFSAERPKGSFSTLEIQRTEQGDSAMYLCASSSWTLDTQYFGPGTRLTVL.